Each of the 29 T cell receptor beta chains below was sequenced from the same sample in a study of CD8+CD57+ T cells in acquired aplastic anemia. Genomic DNA provided the template from which TCR beta VDJ and CDR3 profiles were obtained. TCRdb reprocessed the reads with MiXCR, giving one entry per CDR3 protein. The profile shows around 130,000 distinct CDR3 sequences, 48% of them singletons. Sequencing used sorted CD4+, CD8+, or CD8+CD57+ T cells (not recorded which) from PBMCs. All receptors come from a human donor in good health, serving as a control.

The sample holds a few counts of this clonotype. V gene TRBV5-1 combines with J gene TRBJ2-1; no clear D gene. This CDR3 is 15 amino acids long. Germline V lookup: CDR1 SGHRS, CDR2 YFSETQ. V lost 4 bases to trimming and J lost 0 bases, with 11 bases between them. CDR3 in amino acids: CASSLSVASYNEQFF. The CDR3 region has the DNA TGCGCCAGCAGCCTAAGCGTGGCCTCCTACAATGAGCAGTTCTTC.

This chain uses TRBV15 with TRBJ2-7; D uncertain. Between the trimmed V and J ends, which lost 1 base and 2 bases, there was a span of 9 bases. Per germline, CDR1 LNHNV and CDR2 YYDKDF (reference sequence). The CDR3 totals 14 residues. CDR3 bases: TGTGCCACCAGCAGAGGGGCGAGCGCCTACGAGCAGTACTTC. Residues: CATSRGASAYEQYF.

The V and J genes are TRBV19 and TRBJ2-7; a possible D gene is TRBD2 (6 bases). The CDR3 is 14 residues long. Deletions cut 3 bases from V and 6 bases from J, with 15 bases between. CDR1 LNHDA and CDR2 SQIVND come from the germline V gene (reference sequence). For the CDR3, the DNA is TGTGCCAGTAGTATTGGGAACGGGAGAGTCGAGCAGTACTTC. Amino acid sequence: CASSIGNGRVEQYF.

This clonotype is a singleton in its sample. J is TRBJ2-2 and V is TRBV15; 10 bases agree with TRBD2. The CDR3 loop spans 19 amino acids. The junction had 12 bases not matched to a gene; V was cut back by 1 base and J by 4 bases. Germline values: CDR1 LNHNV, CDR2 YYDKDF (reference sequence). The CDR3 region has the DNA TGTGCCACCAGCAGAGTCAGAGCGGGGGGGCGGTTCAGCACCGGGGAGCTGTTTTTT. Translating gives CATSRVRAGGRFSTGELFF.

In DNA, the CDR3 is TGTGCCAGCAGCGACGGGACAGGGAGGTCGAACACTGAAGCTTTCTTT. This encodes CASSDGTGRSNTEAFF. This chain joins TRBV9 and TRBJ1-1, with 9 bases fitting TRBD1. This CDR3 has 16 residues. From germline, CDR1 is SGDLS and CDR2 YYNGEE. Losses at the gene ends were 3 bases for V and 1 base for J; bases not matched to a gene: 7.

This clonotype has ten or more counts. The chain recombines TRBV6-2 or TRBV6-3 with TRBJ1-2; no firm D call. Trimming removed 2 bases at V and 6 bases at J, with 10 bases between. The germline V gene encodes CDR1 MNHEY and CDR2 SVGEGT. The CDR3 sequence is 13 residues long. The CDR3 sequence is CASSYLRGDGYTF. CDR3 bases: TGTGCCAGCAGTTACCTACGGGGTGATGGCTACACCTTC.

A few counts support this clonotype. This sequence joins TRBV29-1 and TRBJ1-1; D is ambiguous. CDR1 SQVTM and CDR2 ANQGSEA come from the germline V gene. This CDR3 is 13 amino acids long. Trimming removed 4 bases from V and 0 bases from J, with 9 bases in between. The CDR3 region is CSVGLTLNTEAFF. The CDR3 nucleotides read TGCAGCGTTGGGCTAACACTGAACACTGAAGCTTTCTTT.

This clonotype was counted at least ten times. The J gene is TRBJ1-1, the V gene TRBV7-2; D perhaps matches TRBD1 (6 bases). Germline CDR1 is SGHTA and CDR2 is FQGNSA. Trimming took off 5 bases at V and 7 bases at J, with 11 bases between the two ends. CDR3 size: 12 residues. The CDR3 bases are TGTGCCAGCAGCGATGACAGGTTTGAAGCTTTCTTT. This codes for CASSDDRFEAFF.

This clonotype was found once. A junction boundary mismatches the germline segment, possibly from a read error. The rearrangement links TRBV25-1 to TRBJ1-5, with D hard to call. The CDR3 runs to 14 residues. CDR1 is MGHDK and CDR2 is SYGVNS in the germline V gene. CDR3 sequence: CASSALDGIQPLHF. The CDR3 nucleotides read TGTGCCAGCAGTGCGTTGGACGGAATCCAGCCCCTGCATTTT.

In its sample, this clonotype was seen many times. The chain employs TRBV7-2 and TRBJ2-6; D unresolved. Deletions cut 3 bases from V and 1 base from J, with 1 base between. CDR1 SGHTA and CDR2 FQGNSA come from the germline V gene. This CDR3 has 13 residues. CDR3: CASSFSGANVLTF. The CDR3, as DNA: TGTGCCAGCAGCTTTTCTGGGGCCAACGTCCTGACTTTC.

This clonotype was seen repeatedly, ten times or more. The chain joins TRBV5-1 to TRBJ2-3; no definite D call. CDR3 length equals 14 residues. Trimming cost V 0 bases and J 5 bases, with 10 bases left between them. Germline CDR1 and CDR2: SGHRS and YFSETQ. CDR3 region: CASSLGPSEDTQYF. The CDR3 nucleotides read TGCGCCAGCAGCTTGGGCCCCTCTGAAGATACGCAGTATTTT. The full variable domain, completed using reference TRBV5-1 and TRBJ2-3, is KAGVTQTPRYLIKTRGQQVTLSCSPISGHRSVSWYQQTPGQGLQFLFEYFSETQRNKGNFPGRFSGRQFSNSRSEMNVSTLELGDSALYLCASSLGPSEDTQYFGPGTRLTVL.

The gene calls are TRBV10-2 and TRBJ2-5, with D possibly matching TRBD2 (7 bases). Trimming pared 3 bases from V and 1 base from J, leaving 12 bases between. Per germline, CDR1 WSHSY and CDR2 SAAADI. This CDR3 has 15 residues. The CDR3 reads CASSEGQRGQETQYF. The CDR3 bases are TGCGCCAGCAGTGAAGGACAGCGGGGCCAAGAGACCCAGTACTTC.

There are a few counts of this clonotype. CDR3 bases: TGCAGTGCTAGAGACGGGGCGTCAACTTATGGCTACACCTTC. This translates into CSARDGASTYGYTF. The V call is TRBV20-1, the J call TRBJ1-2; the D gene is possibly TRBD1 (5 bases). The V and J ends lost 0 bases and 5 bases respectively, with 13 bases between them. Germline V gene lookup returns CDR1 DFQATT and CDR2 SNEGSKA (reference sequence). The CDR3 is 14 residues long.

This chain uses TRBV11-1 with TRBJ1-6, with D perhaps TRBD1 (6 bases). There are 17 residues in the CDR3. Per the germline V gene, CDR1 is SGHAT and CDR2 is FQDESV (reference sequence). Trimming left V 4 bases short and J 11 bases short, with 24 bases between. The CDR3 here is CASSSSSGTRSNPPLHF. The CDR3 DNA follows: TGTGCCAGCAGCTCCTCCTCAGGGACACGGTCCAATCCACCCCTCCACTTT.

This clonotype appeared many times. A junction end diverges from the germline sequence, so it may reflect a read error. The chain links TRBV7-2 to TRBJ2-7; D gene ambiguous. This CDR3 is 13 amino acids long. CDR1 SGHTA and CDR2 FQGNSA come from the germline V gene. The CDR3 DNA reads as TGTGCCAGCAGCTTAGCGCCTCGAATTGAGGATCACTTC. Protein sequence: CASSLAPRIEDHF.

This clonotype was seen at least ten times. The genes are TRBV11-3 and TRBJ2-5, with no clear D. V was pared by 1 base and J by 5 bases, with 8 bases between. The CDR3 is 13 residues long. From germline, CDR1 is SGHNT and CDR2 YENEEA. CDR3 sequence reads: CASSLGYLETQYF. In DNA, the CDR3 is TGTGCCAGCAGCTTAGGATACCTGGAGACCCAGTACTTC.

This clonotype was counted at least ten times. The chain recombines TRBV2 with TRBJ1-4; maybe TRBD1 (5 bases). The germline V gene has CDR1 SNHLY and CDR2 FYNNEI. The V end was cut by 1 base, the J end by 7 bases, with 13 bases between. The CDR3 has 15 amino acids. CDR3 bases: TGTGCCAGCAGTGAAGTTCAGGGCGTTGGTGAAAAACTGTTTTTT. It codes for CASSEVQGVGEKLFF.

V usage is TRBV2 and J usage is TRBJ1-1; D not certain. This CDR3 spans 14 amino acids. V was cut by 2 bases and J by 1 base, with 8 bases left in between. Germline V gives CDR1 SNHLY, CDR2 FYNNEI. The CDR3 sequence: CASSERVGNTEAFF. The CDR3 DNA reads TGTGCCAGCAGTGAAAGGGTTGGGAACACTGAAGCTTTCTTT.

The chain joins TRBV10-1 to TRBJ1-2, with D possibly TRBD1 on 6 matching bases. CDR1 WNHNN and CDR2 SYGVQD come from the germline V gene (reference sequence). V lost 7 bases, J lost 7 bases, and 13 bases lay in between. The CDR3 has 12 amino acids. The CDR3 sequence: CASIAGTCGYTF. For the CDR3, the DNA is TGCGCCAGCATTGCCGGGACATGTGGCTACACCTTC.

V usage is TRBV4-1 and J usage is TRBJ2-7; 10 bases line up with TRBD1. V was clipped by 0 bases and J by 4 bases; unmatched bases: 6. The CDR3 runs to 16 residues. Looked up from germline, CDR1 is MGHRA and CDR2 is YSYEKL. CDR3 loop: CASSQDSGTGVYEQYF. CDR3 DNA: TGCGCCAGCAGCCAAGATTCAGGGACAGGGGTTTACGAGCAGTACTTC.

The rearrangement joins TRBV20-1 to TRBJ1-5, with D perhaps TRBD1 (6 bases). V lost 6 bases and J 0 bases, leaving 9 bases between the germline ends. This CDR3 has 13 amino acids. Germline loops: CDR1 DFQATT, CDR2 SNEGSKA (reference sequence). The CDR3 nucleotides are TGCAGTGCCGGACAGTTTAGCAATCAGCCCCAGCATTTT. Amino acids: CSAGQFSNQPQHF.

This clonotype was recorded at least ten times. The chain employs TRBV5-1 and TRBJ2-1; 7 nucleotides agree with TRBD2. CDR1 SGHRS and CDR2 YFSETQ come from the germline V gene. CDR3 length: 15 amino acids. Trimming cost V 6 bases and J 6 bases; bases outside gene matches: 12. CDR3 sequence (DNA): TGCGCCAGCACTTTGGTGGGGGGGTGGGTCAATGAGCAGTTCTTC. Translating gives CASTLVGGWVNEQFF.

The chain uses TRBV15 and TRBJ1-1; 7 bases are shared with TRBD1. The length of the CDR3 is 15 residues. V trimming: 0 bases; J trimming: 4 bases; junction bases outside the gene matches: 5. The germline V gene encodes CDR1 LNHNV and CDR2 YYDKDF (reference sequence). CDR3 nucleotides: TGTGCCACCAGCAGAGAAACAGGGGTGGGCACTGAAGCTTTCTTT. Protein sequence: CATSRETGVGTEAFF.

This sequence joins TRBV19 and TRBJ1-6; possible D gene TRBD1, 5 bases. Per germline, CDR1 LNHDA and CDR2 SQIVND (reference sequence). V was cut by 6 bases and J by 9 bases, with 12 bases left in between. The CDR3 consists of 13 residues. The CDR3, as DNA: TGTGCCAGTAGCGCAGCAGGGACTTCACCCCTCCACTTT. It specifies CASSAAGTSPLHF.

This clonotype was picked up many times. V gene TRBV20-1 combines with J gene TRBJ2-1; 9 bases are a match to TRBD1. Losses at the gene ends were 6 bases for V and 2 bases for J; bases not matched to a gene: 5. The germline CDR1 and CDR2 sequences are DFQATT and SNEGSKA (reference sequence). The CDR3 has 14 residues. This CDR3 is CSARRQGAYNEQFF. The CDR3 DNA is TGCAGTGCGAGAAGACAGGGGGCCTACAATGAGCAGTTCTTC.

This clonotype was seen at least ten times. The V call is TRBV24-1, the J call TRBJ2-1; perhaps TRBD1 as D (6 bases). The V end was cut by 4 bases, the J end by 7 bases, with 10 bases between. The CDR3 is 13 amino acids. Germline loops: CDR1 KGHDR, CDR2 SFDVKD. CDR3: CATSDRTVNEQFF. The CDR3 DNA reads as TGTGCCACCAGTGACCGGACAGTGAATGAGCAGTTCTTC.

The gene calls are TRBV20-1 and TRBJ2-6; tentatively, D is TRBD2 (6 bases). V gave up 3 bases and J gave up 4 bases, with 10 bases separating them. The CDR3 consists of 14 residues. Germline assignment: CDR1 DFQATT and CDR2 SNEGSKA (reference sequence). The CDR3 bases are TGCAGTGCTAGTGGGGCGGGAGGGGCCAACGTCCTGACTTTC. Protein: CSASGAGGANVLTF.

With regard to this clonotype: Possible read error: a much larger clone is one base away. The rearrangement links TRBV12-3 or TRBV12-4 to TRBJ1-4; D remains ambiguous. V was trimmed by 6 bases and J by 5 bases, leaving 16 bases between them. This CDR3 spans 15 amino acids. The CDR3 here is CASSFRLGENEKLFF. The CDR3, as DNA: TGTGCCAGCAGCTTCAGGTTAGGAGAAAATGAAAAACTGTTTTTT.

The chain recombines TRBV10-2 with TRBJ2-4; 8 nucleotides agree with TRBD1. V shed 6 bases, J shed 12 bases, and the junction held 10 bases outside the gene matches. Germline CDR1 and CDR2: WSHSY and SAAADI. The CDR3 spans 13 residues. CDR3 bases: TGCGCCAGCAGCGATGCCAACAGGGGGACTCAGTACTTC. Its protein product is CASSDANRGTQYF.